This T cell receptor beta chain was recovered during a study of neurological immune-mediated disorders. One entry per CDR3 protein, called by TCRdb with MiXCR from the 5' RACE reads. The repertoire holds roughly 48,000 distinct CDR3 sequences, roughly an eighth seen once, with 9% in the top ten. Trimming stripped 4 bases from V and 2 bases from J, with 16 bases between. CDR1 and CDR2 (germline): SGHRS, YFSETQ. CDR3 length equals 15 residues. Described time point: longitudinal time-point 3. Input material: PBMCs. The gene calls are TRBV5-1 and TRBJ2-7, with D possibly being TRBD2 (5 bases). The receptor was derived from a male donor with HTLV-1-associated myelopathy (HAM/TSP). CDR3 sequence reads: CASSLGFGEPYEQYF. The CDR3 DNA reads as TGCGCCAGCAGCCTAGGTTTCGGGGAACCCTACGAGCAGTACTTC.